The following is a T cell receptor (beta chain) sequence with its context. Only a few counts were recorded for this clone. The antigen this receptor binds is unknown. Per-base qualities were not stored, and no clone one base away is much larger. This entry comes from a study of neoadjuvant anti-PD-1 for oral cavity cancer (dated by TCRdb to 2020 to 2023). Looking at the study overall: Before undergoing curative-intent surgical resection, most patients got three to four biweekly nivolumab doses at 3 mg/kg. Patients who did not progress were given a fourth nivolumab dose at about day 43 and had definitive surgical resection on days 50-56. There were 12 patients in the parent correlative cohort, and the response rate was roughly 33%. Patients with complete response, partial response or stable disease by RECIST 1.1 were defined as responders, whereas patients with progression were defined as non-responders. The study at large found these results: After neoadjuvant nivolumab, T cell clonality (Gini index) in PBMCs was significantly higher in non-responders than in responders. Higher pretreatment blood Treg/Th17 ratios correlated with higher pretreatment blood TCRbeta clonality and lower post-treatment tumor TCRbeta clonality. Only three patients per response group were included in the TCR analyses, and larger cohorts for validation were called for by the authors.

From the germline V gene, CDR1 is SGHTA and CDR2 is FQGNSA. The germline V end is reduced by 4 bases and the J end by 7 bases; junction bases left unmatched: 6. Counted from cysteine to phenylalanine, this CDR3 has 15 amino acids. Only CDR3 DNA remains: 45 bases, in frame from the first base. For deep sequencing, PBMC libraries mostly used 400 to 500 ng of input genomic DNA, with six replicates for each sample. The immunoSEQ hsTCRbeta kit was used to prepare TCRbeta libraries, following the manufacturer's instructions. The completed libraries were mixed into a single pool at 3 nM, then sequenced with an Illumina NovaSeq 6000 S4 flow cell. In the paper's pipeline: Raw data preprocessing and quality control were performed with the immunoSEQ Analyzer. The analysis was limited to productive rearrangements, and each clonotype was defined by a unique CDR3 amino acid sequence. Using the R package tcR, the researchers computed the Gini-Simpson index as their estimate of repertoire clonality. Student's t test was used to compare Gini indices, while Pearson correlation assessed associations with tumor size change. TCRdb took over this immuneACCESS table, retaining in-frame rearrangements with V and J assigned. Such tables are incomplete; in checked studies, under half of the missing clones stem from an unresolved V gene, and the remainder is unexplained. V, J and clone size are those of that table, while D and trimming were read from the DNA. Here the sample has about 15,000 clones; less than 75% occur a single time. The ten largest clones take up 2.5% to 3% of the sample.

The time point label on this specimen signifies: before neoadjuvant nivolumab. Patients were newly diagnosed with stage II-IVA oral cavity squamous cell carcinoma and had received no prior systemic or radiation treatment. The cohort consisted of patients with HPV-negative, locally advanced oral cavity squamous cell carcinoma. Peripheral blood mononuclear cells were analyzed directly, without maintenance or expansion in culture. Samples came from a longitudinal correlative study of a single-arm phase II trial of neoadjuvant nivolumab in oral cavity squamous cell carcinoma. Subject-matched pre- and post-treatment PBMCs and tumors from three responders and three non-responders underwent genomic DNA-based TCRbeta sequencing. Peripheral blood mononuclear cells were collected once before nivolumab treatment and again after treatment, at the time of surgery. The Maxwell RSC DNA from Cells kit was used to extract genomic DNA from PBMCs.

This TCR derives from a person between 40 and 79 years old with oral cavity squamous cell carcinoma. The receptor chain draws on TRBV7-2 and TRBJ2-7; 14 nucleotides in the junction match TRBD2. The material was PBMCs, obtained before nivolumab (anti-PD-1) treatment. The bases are TGTGCCAGCAGCTCCGCGGGACTAGCGGGAGAGGAGCAGTACTTC. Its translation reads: CASSSAGLAGEEQYF.